Below, 29 T cell receptor beta chains from the same sample are listed, as sequenced in a study of PD-1 blockade in classical Hodgkin lymphoma (dated by TCRdb to 2020 to 2022). The sample's time point label is to be understood as: cycle 2 day 1 (C2D1) of nivolumab. Relapse after autologous stem cell transplantation had occurred in all trial patients, and cohorts A, B and C were distinguished by prior brentuximab vedotin exposure. Libraries were built with the immunoSEQ multiplex PCR assay. TCRdb carries this immuneACCESS record with in-frame sequences only. Its versions omit some clonotypes, under half of them owing to an unresolved V gene in the studies checked, with the rest unexplained. This sample lists over 90,000 clones; 80% to 90% were detected once. The biggest ten clones account for 9.5% to 12% of the sample. The source material was peripheral blood mononuclear cells (PBMCs), sampled before the second cycle of nivolumab. Every receptor here comes from a human donor with classical Hodgkin lymphoma.

The V and J genes are TRBV6-1 and TRBJ1-2; possible D gene TRBD1, 5 bases. With 6 bases removed from V and 8 bases from J, the gap between germline ends came to 16 bases. Germline V gene lookup returns CDR1 MNHNS and CDR2 SASEGT. This CDR3 region has 13 residues. The CDR3 reads CASSVRREGGYTF. DNA of the CDR3: TGTGCCAGCAGCGTCCGGAGGGAGGGGGGCTACACCTTC.

This clone showed up just once. The chain carries TRBV2 and TRBJ2-3; TRBD2 agrees at 7 bases. The V segment lost 8 bases and the J segment 4 bases; nucleotides outside the gene matches: 9. The length of the CDR3 is 14 residues. Germline CDR1 and CDR2: SNHLY and FYNNEI. CDR3: CASRREWNSDTQYF. Written as DNA, the CDR3 is TGTGCCAGCCGGCGGGAGTGGAACTCAGATACGCAGTATTTT.

This clone has just one count. The chain combines TRBV11-1 with TRBJ2-1, with D possibly matching TRBD2 (7 bases). This CDR3 has 17 residues. V lost 4 bases and J 0 bases, leaving 16 bases between the germline ends. Germline assignment: CDR1 SGHAT and CDR2 FQDESV (reference sequence). This chain's CDR3 is CASSYPGGASSYNEQFF. The CDR3 DNA is TGTGCCAGCAGCTACCCGGGGGGCGCGAGCTCCTACAATGAGCAGTTCTTC.

This sequence joins TRBV28 and TRBJ2-7; no clear D gene. Germline values: CDR1 MDHEN, CDR2 SYDVKM. The CDR3 runs 13 residues. With 4 bases removed from V and 3 bases from J, the gap between germline ends came to 10 bases. This CDR3 reads CASSSVAGYEQYF. Here the CDR3 DNA reads TGTGCCAGCAGTTCCGTAGCCGGCTACGAGCAGTACTTC. The whole variable domain, filled in from reference TRBV28 and TRBJ2-7, reads DVKVTQSSRYLVKRTGEKVFLECVQDMDHENMFWYRQDPGLGLRLIYFSYDVKMKEKGDIPEGYSVSREKKERFSLILESASTNQTSMYLCASSSVAGYEQYFGPGTRLTVT.

The chain uses TRBV15 and TRBJ1-1, with D perhaps TRBD1 (5 bases). Looked up from germline, CDR1 is LNHNV and CDR2 is YYDKDF (reference sequence). The CDR3 runs to 13 residues. V was pared by 7 bases and J by 3 bases, with 12 bases between. The CDR3 DNA sequence: TGTGCCACCAAACAGGAGCGGGACACTGAAGCTTTCTTT. This translates into CATKQERDTEAFF.

The CDR3, as DNA: TGTGCCAGCAGTGAAGAGGGGGAAAAACTGTTTTTT. The encoded protein is CASSEEGEKLFF. The chain employs TRBV28 and TRBJ1-4; perhaps TRBD1 as D (5 bases). From germline, CDR1 is MDHEN and CDR2 SYDVKM. V lost 5 bases and J lost 8, with 9 bases in between. This CDR3 has 12 amino acids.

This chain connects TRBV18 to TRBJ1-6; no firm D call. The V end was cut by 3 bases, the J end by 9 bases, with 9 bases between. The CDR3 runs to 13 residues. CDR1 KGHSH and CDR2 LQKENI come from the germline V gene. CDR3 sequence reads: CASSPNNGSPLHF. The CDR3, as DNA: TGTGCCAGCTCACCTAATAACGGTTCACCCCTCCACTTT.

The genes are TRBV13 and TRBJ1-1; D possibly corresponds to TRBD1 (6 bases). Trimming removed 1 base from V and 5 bases from J, with 14 bases in between. Germline V lookup: CDR1 PRHDT, CDR2 FYEKMQ (reference sequence). The CDR3 runs to 15 residues. DNA of the CDR3: TGTGCCAGCAGCTTAGTACGGGGGCGGCGGACTGAAGCTTTCTTT. It yields the protein CASSLVRGRRTEAFF.

The chain carries TRBV11-2 and TRBJ2-7; TRBD1 agrees at 7 bases. The CDR3 length is 13 residues. V gave up 4 bases and J gave up 6 bases; unmatched junction bases: 6. Per the germline V gene, CDR1 is SGHAT and CDR2 is FQNNGV. As DNA, the CDR3 is TGTGCCAGCAGCTACCGACAGGGAAGCGAGCAGTACTTC. Its protein is CASSYRQGSEQYF.

The gene calls are TRBV16 and TRBJ1-4; D is unresolved. The germline V gene encodes CDR1 KGHSY and CDR2 FQNENV. V lost 0 bases and J 6 bases, leaving 17 bases between the germline ends. The CDR3 is made up of 17 amino acids. The CDR3 DNA is TGTGCCAGCAGCCAATCGGTATTTAAGTCCCGGGATGAAAAACTGTTTTTT. Its translation is CASSQSVFKSRDEKLFF.

The chain recombines TRBV4-2 with TRBJ2-2; TRBD1 agrees at 7 bases. The J segment lost 4 bases and the V segment lost 3 bases, leaving 5 bases of the junction unmatched. Germline CDR1 reads LGHNA; CDR2 reads YNFKEQ. The CDR3 has 15 residues. The CDR3 spells CASSHPGTATGELFF. DNA of the CDR3: TGTGCCAGCAGCCATCCCGGGACAGCCACCGGGGAGCTGTTTTTT.

The gene calls are TRBV5-8 and TRBJ2-1; D possibly uses TRBD1 or TRBD2 (5 bases each). V lost 3 bases and J 3 bases, leaving 13 bases between the germline ends. This CDR3 spans 15 amino acids. CDR1 and CDR2 from the germline V gene are SGHTS and YDEGEE. CDR3: CASSWGRGLYNEQFF. CDR3 in DNA: TGTGCCAGCAGCTGGGGACGCGGACTCTACAATGAGCAGTTCTTC.

The chain employs TRBV10-3 and TRBJ2-1; D is uncertain. V was pared by 3 bases and J by 7 bases, with 13 bases between. The CDR3 extends over 14 amino acids. CDR1 is ENHRY and CDR2 is SYGVKD in the germline V gene. CDR3 nucleotides: TGTGCCATCAGTGAATCCCTCGGTGTGAATGAGCAGTTCTTC. It yields the protein CAISESLGVNEQFF.

This clone came up once. The chain couples TRBV6-4 to TRBJ2-1; TRBD2 agrees at 7 bases. The length of the CDR3 is 16 residues. From germline, CDR1 is MRHNA and CDR2 SNTAGT. The V gene end was trimmed by 0 bases and the J gene end by 3 bases; junction bases not matched to a gene: 5. In nucleotides, the CDR3 is TGTGCCAGCAGTGACTCCTGGACTAGAGTCTACAATGAGCAGTTCTTC. This gives the protein CASSDSWTRVYNEQFF.

This clone was observed a handful of times. The chain links TRBV5-4 to TRBJ1-4; the D is unclear. The germline V gene has CDR1 SGHNT and CDR2 YYREEE (reference sequence). The V gene lost 2 bases and the J gene lost 8 bases, with 13 bases spanning the gap. The CDR3 length is 14 residues. CDR3 in DNA: TGTGCCAGCAGCTTAGCTGACGCTGGGGAAAAACTGTTTTTT. It codes for CASSLADAGEKLFF.

The V and J genes are TRBV28 and TRBJ1-2; maybe TRBD1 (5 bases). This CDR3 is 13 amino acids long. CDR1 and CDR2 (germline): MDHEN, SYDVKM. V shed 1 base and J shed 8 bases, with 11 bases lying between them. DNA of the CDR3: TGTGCCAGCAGTTTATTCAGGGCAAACGGCTACACCTTC. It is translated as CASSLFRANGYTF.

This clone has more than one count but fewer than ten. This chain connects TRBV18 to TRBJ1-5; 7 positions agree with TRBD1. The CDR3 runs to 16 residues. J lost 9 bases, V lost 3 bases, and 14 bases had no gene match. Germline loops: CDR1 KGHSH, CDR2 LQKENI. The CDR3 nucleotides are TGTGCCAGCTCACCGATTAAACAGGGGCTGAAATCGCCCCAGCATTTT. Translated: CASSPIKQGLKSPQHF.

This chain joins TRBV11-3 and TRBJ2-1; D could derive from TRBD1 or TRBD2 (5 bases each). V was cut by 2 bases and J by 9 bases, with 14 bases left in between. Per germline, CDR1 SGHNT and CDR2 YENEEA. The CDR3 length is 14 residues. CDR3 nucleotide sequence: TGTGCCAGCAGCTTATGGGCGGTCGGGGCTGAGCAGTTCTTC. It translates to CASSLWAVGAEQFF.

The CDR3 DNA reads TGTGCCAGCAGCCGCAACAGGGCGGCTAATGAAAAACTGTTTTTT. Translation gives CASSRNRAANEKLFF. V usage is TRBV28 and J usage is TRBJ1-4; weak D call: TRBD1 (6 bases). The CDR3 is made up of 15 amino acids. From germline, CDR1 is MDHEN and CDR2 SYDVKM. The germline V and J ends were trimmed by 6 bases and 3 bases, with 14 bases remaining between them.

This clone was seen a handful of times. The chain recombines TRBV18 with TRBJ1-5, with a tentative D call TRBD1 (5 bases). Per germline, CDR1 KGHSH and CDR2 LQKENI. The CDR3 runs to 15 residues. Trimming left V 0 bases short and J 9 bases short, with 15 bases between. The chain's CDR3 is CASSPPGTGVAPQHF. The CDR3 region has the DNA TGTGCCAGCTCACCACCGGGAACGGGGGTTGCGCCCCAGCATTTT.

A few counts support this clone. The genes are TRBV7-6 and TRBJ2-2; 10 bases map to TRBD1. The CDR3 is 16 amino acids. In germline, CDR1 is SGHVS, CDR2 FNYEAQ. Losses at the gene ends were 4 bases for V and 3 bases for J; bases not matched to a gene: 5. The CDR3 DNA reads as TGTGCCAGCAGCTCACCGGGACAGGGGCACACCGGGGAGCTGTTTTTT. Protein sequence: CASSSPGQGHTGELFF.

CDR3 in amino acids: CASSYGQGAANEKLFF. CDR3 DNA sequence: TGCGCCAGCAGTTATGGACAGGGCGCAGCTAATGAAAAACTGTTTTTT. V gene TRBV5-1 combines with J gene TRBJ1-4, with 8 bases identical to TRBD1. J lost 3 bases, V lost 5 bases, and 9 bases had no gene match. The CDR3 sequence is 16 residues long. Germline V gene data show CDR1 as SGHRS and CDR2 as YFSETQ.

The rearrangement uses TRBV11-2 and TRBJ1-5; D is ambiguous. Trimming left V 5 bases short and J 0 bases short, with 5 bases between. This CDR3 comprises 13 residues. CDR1 SGHAT and CDR2 FQNNGV come from the germline V gene. The CDR3 protein is CASSTYSNQPQHF. The CDR3 DNA reads as TGTGCCAGCAGCACTTATAGCAATCAGCCCCAGCATTTT. Full variable domain (rest looked up from reference TRBV11-2 and TRBJ1-5): EAGVAQSPRYKIIEKRQSVAFWCNPISGHATLYWYQQILGQGPKLLIQFQNNGVVDDSQLPKDRFSAERLKGVDSTLKIQPAKLEDSAVYLCASSTYSNQPQHFGDGTRLSIL.

This chain links TRBV6-1 with TRBJ2-7; no definite D call. The CDR3 sequence is 13 residues long. With 8 bases removed from V and 1 base from J, the gap between germline ends came to 12 bases. CDR1 is MNHNS, CDR2 SASEGT, per germline. The CDR3 loop is CASLSHGSYEQYF. The CDR3 DNA reads as TGTGCCAGCCTCTCCCACGGATCCTACGAGCAGTACTTC.

The chain employs TRBV19 and TRBJ2-1; tentative D call: TRBD1 (6 bases). The CDR3 has 13 amino acids. Germline CDR1 LNHDA, CDR2 SQIVND (reference sequence). The V end was cut by 6 bases, the J end by 6 bases, with 12 bases between. The CDR3: CASSVGARNEQFF. The CDR3 nucleotides read TGTGCCAGTAGCGTGGGGGCACGCAATGAGCAGTTCTTC.

The sample holds one count of this clone. The rearrangement uses TRBV10-3 and TRBJ2-7; perhaps TRBD2 as D (6 bases). The germline V gene encodes CDR1 ENHRY and CDR2 SYGVKD. This CDR3 comprises 14 residues. V lost 6 bases, J lost 4 bases, and 16 bases lay in between. Written as DNA, the CDR3 is TGTGCCATCAGCCTGACCGGACGGGAGTACGAGCAGTACTTC. Protein sequence: CAISLTGREYEQYF.

V usage is TRBV19 and J usage is TRBJ1-2, with 9 bases that match TRBD1. The V gene end was trimmed by 3 bases and the J gene end by 0 bases; junction bases not matched to a gene: 5. CDR1 is LNHDA and CDR2 is SQIVND in the germline V gene (reference sequence). The CDR3 loop spans 16 amino acids. The CDR3 sequence: CASSMNWDRANYGYTF. The CDR3 nucleotides read TGTGCCAGTAGTATGAACTGGGACAGGGCTAACTATGGCTACACCTTC.

The gene calls are TRBV29-1 and TRBJ2-3; TRBD2 matches at 7 bases. Germline V gene lookup returns CDR1 SQVTM and CDR2 ANQGSEA. This CDR3 contains 16 residues. J lost 1 base, V lost 8 bases, and 15 bases had no gene match. The CDR3 protein is CSSGRGGSGGTDTQYF. In DNA form, the CDR3 reads TGCAGCTCAGGGAGGGGCGGGAGCGGTGGCACAGATACGCAGTATTTT.

CDR3 sequence reads: CASSFRGGTGELFF. The CDR3 DNA is TGTGCCAGCAGCTTTCGGGGAGGGACCGGGGAGCTGTTTTTT. The V call is TRBV28, the J call TRBJ2-2, with 7 bases that match TRBD2. V shed 6 bases and J 5 bases; nucleotides not matched to a gene: 6. This CDR3 has 14 amino acids. Germline V lookup: CDR1 MDHEN, CDR2 SYDVKM.